This T cell receptor beta chain emerged from a study of PD-L1 blockade in urothelial cancer. Overall study: Dosed intravenously at 1,200 mg every 3 weeks, atezolizumab was initiated by patients around 2014. T cells numbered a median of approximately 150,000 in the blood samples. Findings and limits, study-wide: Tumor-linked clones in blood grew more by 3 weeks in durable-benefit patients.

Added to each PCR by spiking were synthetic TCR analog templates. Clones were sequenced by immunoSEQ multiplex PCR, and TCRdb holds only the in-frame ones, with some missing. The repertoire consists of approximately 72,000 clones, with 86% occurring once and the leading ten covering 15%. As for this clone: Its antigen is still unknown.

Time point: pretreatment peripheral blood. This CDR3 has 13 residues. Per germline, CDR1 WNHNN and CDR2 SYGVQD (reference sequence). V lost 3 bases, J lost 4 bases, and 10 bases lay in between. The chain joins TRBV10-1 to TRBJ2-7, with D unresolved. The input for sequencing was PBMCs, taken around atezolizumab (anti-PD-L1) treatment. This TCR derives from a man aged 55 to 70 with urothelial cancer. The CDR3 region is CASSDAAGYEQYF. In DNA form, the CDR3 reads TGCGCCAGCAGTGATGCCGCCGGGTACGAGCAGTACTTC.